The next 30 T cell receptor beta chains were all read from a single sample in a study of graft-versus-host responses after intestinal transplantation. Antigens for these TCRs are unknown. Generated by immunoSEQ multiplex PCR, the TCRdb table keeps only in-frame clones and is missing some. The sample consists of more than 85,000 clones, under 95% of them appearing once. The sequenced sample was unstimulated CD8+ T cells sorted from spleen or lymph node cells, obtained before intestinal transplant. These TCRs come from a human donor who received an intestinal transplant.

This chain joins TRBV19 and TRBJ1-1; maybe TRBD1 (5 bases). This CDR3 has 15 residues. The V end lost 3 bases, the J end lost 1 base, and 12 bases lay between the germline ends. In germline, CDR1 is LNHDA, CDR2 SQIVND (reference sequence). CDR3 protein: CASSIQGVGNTEAFF. CDR3 nucleotides: TGTGCCAGTAGTATCCAAGGGGTTGGGAACACTGAAGCTTTCTTT.

J is TRBJ2-1 and V is TRBV15; 8 bases fit TRBD1. Germline assignment: CDR1 LNHNV and CDR2 YYDKDF (reference sequence). Losses at the gene ends were 3 bases for V and 6 bases for J; bases not matched to a gene: 7. The CDR3 totals 15 residues. The CDR3 loop reads CATSRTRTGSNEQFF. The CDR3 nucleotides read TGTGCCACCAGCAGGACCCGGACAGGGTCCAATGAGCAGTTCTTC.

The chain has TRBV29-1 and TRBJ2-7, with no clear D. The CDR3 loop spans 11 amino acids. The germline V gene encodes CDR1 SQVTM and CDR2 ANQGSEA. The V end was cut by 1 base, the J end by 4 bases, with 5 bases between. CDR3 in amino acids: CSVEGSYEQYF. The CDR3 DNA reads as TGCAGCGTTGAAGGTTCATACGAGCAGTACTTC.

The chain carries TRBV11-2 and TRBJ1-1; D might be TRBD1 (6 bases). Germline V CDR1 and CDR2: SGHAT, FQNNGV. This CDR3 contains 14 residues. V was shortened by 1 base and J by 5 bases, with 11 bases between the two germline ends. Written as DNA, the CDR3 is TGTGCCAGCAGCTTAGCAGGGGATAGTACTGAAGCTTTCTTT. Its translation: CASSLAGDSTEAFF.

The chain is built from TRBV19 and TRBJ2-7, with a possible D match to TRBD2 (6 bases). CDR1 and CDR2 from the germline V gene are LNHDA and SQIVND (reference sequence). Between the trimmed V and J ends, which lost 6 bases and 5 bases, there was a span of 8 bases. CDR3 length: 11 residues. DNA of the CDR3: TGTGCCAGTAGGGAGGGCAACGAGCAGTACTTC. It yields the protein CASREGNEQYF.

The genes are TRBV27 and TRBJ2-5; TRBD2 aligns across 8 bases. V was pared by 6 bases and J by 1 base, with 4 bases of the junction left unmatched. CDR3 length: 14 residues. CDR1 and CDR2 from the germline V gene are MNHEY and SMNVEV (reference sequence). The CDR3 bases are TGTGCCAGCAGCGGGGGGGACCTCCAAGAGACCCAGTACTTC. Its translation: CASSGGDLQETQYF.

The genes are TRBV27 and TRBJ2-1, with 10 bases lining up with TRBD2. Germline values: CDR1 MNHEY, CDR2 SMNVEV (reference sequence). Losses at the gene ends were 4 bases for V and 7 bases for J; bases not matched to a gene: 10. The CDR3 spans 16 residues. The CDR3 is CASSSIPTSGENEQFF. CDR3 nucleotides: TGTGCCAGCAGTTCAATTCCCACTAGCGGGGAAAATGAGCAGTTCTTC.

Comment on this clone: This sample also contains other DNA sequences that code for the same CDR3. The CDR3 region is CASSLTGVNTEAFF. CDR3 sequence (DNA): TGTGCCAGCAGTTTAACAGGTGTGAACACTGAAGCTTTCTTT. This chain joins TRBV27 and TRBJ1-1; tentatively, D is TRBD1 (5 bases). Deletions cut 2 bases from V and 0 bases from J, with 7 bases between. Germline CDR1 is MNHEY and CDR2 is SMNVEV (reference sequence). CDR3 length equals 14 residues.

The chain joins TRBV11-2 to TRBJ2-1; 8 nucleotides align to TRBD1. Per the germline V gene, CDR1 is SGHAT and CDR2 is FQNNGV. The CDR3 extends over 17 amino acids. The J segment lost 0 bases and the V segment lost 5 bases, leaving 9 bases of the junction unmatched. Written as DNA, the CDR3 is TGTGCCAGCAGCCCCTGGGACAGGATGCTCTCCTACAATGAGCAGTTCTTC. Amino acid sequence: CASSPWDRMLSYNEQFF.

The CDR3 nucleotides are TGTGCCAGCAGCTTGGGCCAGGTTAACACCGGGGAGCTGTTTTTT. Its protein is CASSLGQVNTGELFF. This rearrangement joins TRBV5-8 to TRBJ2-2; D not resolved. Germline values: CDR1 SGHTS, CDR2 YDEGEE. The CDR3 length is 15 residues. Trimming shortened V by 0 bases and J by 2 bases, and 8 bases separated the two germline ends.

V is TRBV6-1 and J is TRBJ1-5; unclear D gene. CDR3 size: 17 residues. Deletions cut 3 bases from V and 1 base from J, with 16 bases between. CDR1 is MNHNS, CDR2 SASEGT, per germline. The CDR3 nucleotides read TGTGCCAGCAGTGAGCCTTGGGGAGTAGAGAGCAATCAGCCCCAGCATTTT. Protein product: CASSEPWGVESNQPQHF.

The chain combines TRBV6-6 with TRBJ2-7, with a weak D call TRBD2 (5 bases). Trimming took 6 bases from V and 0 from J, leaving 15 bases between them. There are 15 residues in the CDR3. Per the germline V gene, CDR1 is MNHNY and CDR2 is SVGAGI (reference sequence). The CDR3 DNA follows: TGTGCCAGCAGCTTCGACACCACTAGCTCCTACGAGCAGTACTTC. Its translation: CASSFDTTSSYEQYF.

The chain employs TRBV9 and TRBJ1-4; D remains unclear. Germline lookup yields CDR1 SGDLS and CDR2 YYNGEE. The germline V and J ends were trimmed by 4 bases and 0 bases, with 4 bases remaining between them. The CDR3 covers 13 residues. The CDR3 region is CASSPSTNEKLFF. The CDR3 DNA reads TGTGCCAGCAGCCCTTCAACTAATGAAAAACTGTTTTTT.

This sequence joins TRBV12-5 and TRBJ1-4; tentatively, D is TRBD1 (6 bases). CDR3 length equals 12 residues. V gave up 8 bases and J gave up 3 bases, with 7 bases separating them. Per the germline V gene, CDR1 is LGHNT and CDR2 is FRNRAP. DNA for the CDR3: TGTGCTAGTAAGGGGGCTAATGAAAAACTGTTTTTT. Translation: CASKGANEKLFF.

This rearrangement joins TRBV4-3 to TRBJ1-2, with D possibly matching TRBD1 (5 bases). V dropped 1 base and J dropped 5 bases, with 14 bases sitting between them. The germline V gene encodes CDR1 LGHNA and CDR2 YSLEER. The CDR3 consists of 15 residues. Here the CDR3 DNA reads TGCGCCAGCAGCCAAGGGGGGGGGTCTGGGTATGGCTACACCTTC. Its protein is CASSQGGGSGYGYTF.

The chain has TRBV21-1 and TRBJ2-2; the table's D gene call, TRBD1, was not cross checked with the DNA. TRBV21-1 counts as a pseudogene. This CDR3 contains 16 residues. The CDR3 here is CASSKVRQGATGELFF. The CDR3 DNA is TGTGCCAGCAGCAAAGTCAGACAGGGGGCGACCGGGGAGCTGTTTTTT.

This chain connects TRBV30 to TRBJ1-1; D call uncertain. V shed 0 bases and J shed 4 bases, with 15 bases lying between them. This CDR3 is built from 15 residues. The germline V gene encodes CDR1 GTSNPN and CDR2 SVGIG (reference sequence). In DNA form, the CDR3 reads TGTGCCTGGAGTGTACTAAAACTCTTGAGCACTGAAGCTTTCTTT. This sequence encodes CAWSVLKLLSTEAFF.

The chain has TRBV4-3 and TRBJ2-7; D not certain. Trimming cost V 11 bases and J 0 bases, with 14 bases left between them. The CDR3 length is 13 residues. CDR1 LGHNA and CDR2 YSLEER come from the germline V gene. CDR3 sequence reads: CAGAPNSSYEQYF. The CDR3, as DNA: TGCGCCGGCGCCCCAAACAGCTCCTACGAGCAGTACTTC.

This chain links TRBV12-5 with TRBJ1-1; 7 bases agree with TRBD1. With V trimmed by 6 bases and J by 5 bases, 6 bases remained unmatched. The germline CDR1 and CDR2 sequences are LGHNT and FRNRAP. The CDR3 is 13 residues long. The CDR3 DNA reads TGTGCTAGTGGGCTGACAGGGAGGACTGAAGCTTTCTTT. This gives the protein CASGLTGRTEAFF.

The chain is built from TRBV29-1 and TRBJ2-2; TRBD1 agrees at 8 bases. Per the germline V gene, CDR1 is SQVTM and CDR2 is ANQGSEA. The junction had 5 bases not matched to a gene; V was cut back by 6 bases and J by 5 bases. The length of the CDR3 is 13 residues. CDR3: CSVQGAETGELFF. CDR3 sequence (DNA): TGCAGCGTCCAGGGGGCAGAGACCGGGGAGCTGTTTTTT.

In this sample, this clone turned up once. The V call is TRBV15, the J call TRBJ2-7; 9 bases line up with TRBD1. V shed 0 bases, J shed 3 bases, and the junction held 3 bases outside the gene matches. The CDR3 has 15 amino acids. CDR1 is LNHNV and CDR2 is YYDKDF in the germline V gene (reference sequence). CDR3 nucleotides: TGTGCCACCAGCAGAGACTGGGGACAGGGCTACGAGCAGTACTTC. This translates into CATSRDWGQGYEQYF.

The chain links TRBV7-2 to TRBJ2-7; 13 bases align to TRBD2. The CDR3 covers 15 residues. Germline V gene data show CDR1 as SGHTA and CDR2 as FQGNSA. The trim removed 6 bases at V and 2 bases at J, leaving 4 bases unmatched. The CDR3 sequence is CASSQTSGGAYEQYF. CDR3 DNA sequence: TGTGCCAGCAGTCAAACTAGCGGGGGGGCCTACGAGCAGTACTTC.

The V gene is TRBV18, the J gene TRBJ2-3; 8 nucleotides match TRBD2. The CDR3 length is 15 residues. J was trimmed by 7 bases and V by 2 bases; bases with no gene match: 8. CDR1 is KGHSH and CDR2 is LQKENI in the germline V gene. The chain's CDR3 is CASSPAGGDGYTQYF. The CDR3 DNA reads as TGTGCCAGCTCACCAGCGGGAGGTGATGGTTATACGCAGTATTTT.

CDR3 protein: CASSLWTGSTDTQYF. In nucleotides, the CDR3 is TGTGCCAGCAGCTTATGGACAGGGAGCACAGATACGCAGTATTTT. The chain links TRBV7-9 to TRBJ2-3, with 8 bases identical to TRBD1. Germline values: CDR1 SEHNR, CDR2 FQNEAQ (reference sequence). V was pared by 2 bases and J by 0 bases, with 1 base of the junction left unmatched. CDR3 length: 15 amino acids.

The chain links TRBV5-4 to TRBJ2-3; no clear D. The ends were cut back, 4 bases at V and 3 bases at J, with 15 bases in the middle. Germline V gene sequence: CDR1 SGHNT, CDR2 YYREEE (reference sequence). The CDR3 is 15 residues long. CDR3 sequence: CASSLGLPRTDTQYF. CDR3 nucleotides: TGTGCCAGCAGCCTAGGCCTTCCGAGGACAGATACGCAGTATTTT.

J is TRBJ1-1 and V is TRBV4-3; no clear D. CDR3 size: 14 residues. V lost 1 base to trimming and J lost 7 bases, with 13 bases between them. The V gene's germline CDR1 is LGHNA and CDR2 YSLEER. In DNA form, the CDR3 reads TGCGCCAGCAGCCAAGGCACCACATTTGATGAAGCTTTCTTT. Translating it yields CASSQGTTFDEAFF.

This chain joins TRBV6-1 and TRBJ2-7; the D gene is possibly TRBD1 (5 bases). Germline lookup yields CDR1 MNHNS and CDR2 SASEGT. Trimming took 10 bases from V and 1 from J, leaving 17 bases between them. This CDR3 is 14 amino acids long. CDR3 bases: TGTGCCACCACACGAAAGGGGCAGTCCTACGAGCAGTACTTC. It specifies CATTRKGQSYEQYF.

The V gene is TRBV4-3, the J gene TRBJ1-1; tentative D call: TRBD1 (6 bases). Trimming removed 1 base from V and 2 bases from J, with 14 bases in between. The germline CDR1 and CDR2 sequences are LGHNA and YSLEER. The CDR3 extends over 16 amino acids. The CDR3 loop reads CASSQGLGQTNTEAFF. Written as DNA, the CDR3 is TGCGCCAGCAGCCAAGGTTTGGGACAAACAAACACTGAAGCTTTCTTT.

Comment on this clone: Other DNA sequences in the same sample also yield this CDR3. CDR3 nucleotide sequence: TGTGCCAGCAGCCCCGGGGGGACCGGGGAGCTGTTTTTT. Amino acids: CASSPGGTGELFF. The chain is built from TRBV6-5 and TRBJ2-2; 7 bases map to TRBD2. In germline, CDR1 is MNHEY, CDR2 SVGAGI. The CDR3 totals 13 residues. Trimming took 6 bases from V and 5 from J; bases not matched to a gene: 3.

This clone was seen a handful of times. V and J are TRBV12-5 and TRBJ1-1; D not resolved. From germline, CDR1 is LGHNT and CDR2 FRNRAP. Trimming pared 7 bases from V and 0 bases from J, leaving 9 bases between. The CDR3 has 13 amino acids. CDR3 amino acids: CASDGELNTEAFF. CDR3 DNA: TGTGCTAGTGATGGGGAGTTGAACACTGAAGCTTTCTTT. The entire variable domain, with the rest obtained from reference TRBV12-5 and TRBJ1-1, is as follows: DARVTQTPRHKVTEMGQEVTMRCQPILGHNTVFWYRQTMMQGLELLAYFRNRAPLDDSGMPKDRFSAEMPDATLATLKIQPSEPRDSAVYFCASDGELNTEAFFGQGTRLTVV.